This T cell receptor beta chain was recorded in a study of T cells in Graves' hyperthyroidism and ophthalmopathy. The CDR3 contains 14 residues. Trimming removed 5 bases from V and 6 bases from J, with 16 bases in between. CDR1 and CDR2 (germline): SEHNR, FQNEAQ (reference sequence). Details on this clonotype: Antigen unknown.

Study findings and constraints: Ophthalmopathy prediction by the model preceded onset by a median approximately 6.9 months.

Amplification of TCR beta CDR3 regions used RNA as the template. The TCR CDR3 first-round RT-PCR relied on the HTBI primer set. One entry per CDR3 protein, called by TCRdb with MiXCR from the multiplex PCR reads. The repertoire holds about 610,000 distinct CDR3 sequences, 35% to 55% seen once, with approximately 7.5% in the top ten. This TCR came from a woman aged 18-29 years with Graves' hyperthyroidism. The sequenced material came from peripheral blood or thyroid tissue (not recorded which). This chain uses TRBV7-9 with TRBJ2-5; D remains ambiguous. CDR3 loop: CASSPSVPRQTQYF. For the CDR3, the DNA is TGTGCCAGCAGCCCCTCGGTTCCCCGGCAGACCCAGTACTTC.